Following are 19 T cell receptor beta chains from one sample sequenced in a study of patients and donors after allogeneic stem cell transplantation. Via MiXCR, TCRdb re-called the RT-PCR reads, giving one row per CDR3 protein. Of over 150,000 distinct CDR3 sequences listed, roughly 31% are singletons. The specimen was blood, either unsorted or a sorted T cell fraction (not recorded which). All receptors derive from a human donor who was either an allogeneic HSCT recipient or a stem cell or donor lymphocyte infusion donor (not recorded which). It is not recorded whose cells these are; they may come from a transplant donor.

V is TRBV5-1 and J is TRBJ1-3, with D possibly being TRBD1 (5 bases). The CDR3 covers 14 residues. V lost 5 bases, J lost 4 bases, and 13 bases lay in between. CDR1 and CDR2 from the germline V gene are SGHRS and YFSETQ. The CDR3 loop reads CASRRGTDGNTIYF. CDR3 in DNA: TGCGCCAGCAGACGAGGGACCGACGGAAACACCATATATTTT.

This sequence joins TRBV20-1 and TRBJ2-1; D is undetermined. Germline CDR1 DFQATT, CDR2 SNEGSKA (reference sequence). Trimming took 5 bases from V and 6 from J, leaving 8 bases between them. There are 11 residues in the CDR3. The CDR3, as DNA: TGCAGTGCTTTTAGAGGCAATGAGCAGTTCTTC. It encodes CSAFRGNEQFF.

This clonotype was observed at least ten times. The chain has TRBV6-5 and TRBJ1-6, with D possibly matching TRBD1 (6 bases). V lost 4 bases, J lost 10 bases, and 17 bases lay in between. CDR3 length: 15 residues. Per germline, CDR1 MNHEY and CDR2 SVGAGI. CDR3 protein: CASSSTGTPWSPLHF. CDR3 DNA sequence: TGTGCCAGCAGTTCAACAGGGACCCCTTGGTCACCCCTCCACTTT.

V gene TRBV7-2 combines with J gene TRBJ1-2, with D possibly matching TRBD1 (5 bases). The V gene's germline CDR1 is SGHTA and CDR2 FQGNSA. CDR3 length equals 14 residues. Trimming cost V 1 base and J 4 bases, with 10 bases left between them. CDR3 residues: CASSLDGGLYGYTF. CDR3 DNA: TGTGCCAGCAGCTTAGATGGGGGTCTCTATGGCTACACCTTC.

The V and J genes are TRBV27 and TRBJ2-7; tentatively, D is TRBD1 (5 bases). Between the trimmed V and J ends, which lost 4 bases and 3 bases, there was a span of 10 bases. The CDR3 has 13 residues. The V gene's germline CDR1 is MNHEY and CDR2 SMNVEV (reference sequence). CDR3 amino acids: CASSYGANYEQYF. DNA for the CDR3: TGTGCCAGCAGTTATGGGGCAAACTACGAGCAGTACTTC.

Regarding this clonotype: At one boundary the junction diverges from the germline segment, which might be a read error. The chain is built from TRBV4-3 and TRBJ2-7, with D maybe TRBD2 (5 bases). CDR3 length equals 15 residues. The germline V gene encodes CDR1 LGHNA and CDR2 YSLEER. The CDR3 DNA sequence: TGCGCCAGAAGCCAAGACGAGCGGCCTACCTACGAGCAGTACTTC. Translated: CARSQDERPTYEQYF.

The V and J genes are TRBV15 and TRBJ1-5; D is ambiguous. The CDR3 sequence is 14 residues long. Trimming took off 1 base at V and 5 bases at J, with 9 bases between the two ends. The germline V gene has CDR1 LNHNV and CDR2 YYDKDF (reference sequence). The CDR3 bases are TGTGCCACCAGCAGAGTAACCCGGTATCAGCCCCAGCATTTT. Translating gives CATSRVTRYQPQHF.

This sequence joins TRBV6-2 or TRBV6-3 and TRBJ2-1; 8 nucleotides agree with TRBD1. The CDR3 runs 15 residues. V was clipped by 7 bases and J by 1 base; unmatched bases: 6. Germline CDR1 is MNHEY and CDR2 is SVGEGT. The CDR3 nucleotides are TGTGCCAGCACTCAGGGGGCTGGTTCCTACAATGAGCAGTTCTTC. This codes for CASTQGAGSYNEQFF.

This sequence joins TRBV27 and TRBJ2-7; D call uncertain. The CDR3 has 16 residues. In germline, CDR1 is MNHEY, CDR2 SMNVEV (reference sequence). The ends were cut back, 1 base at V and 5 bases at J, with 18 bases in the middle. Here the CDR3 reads CASSLLNRLSFDEQYF. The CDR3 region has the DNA TGTGCCAGCAGTTTATTGAACAGACTCTCGTTCGACGAGCAGTACTTC.

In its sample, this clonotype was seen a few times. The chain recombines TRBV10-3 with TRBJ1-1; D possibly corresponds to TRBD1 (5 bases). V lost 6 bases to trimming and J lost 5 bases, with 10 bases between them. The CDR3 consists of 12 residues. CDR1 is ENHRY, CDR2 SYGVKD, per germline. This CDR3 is CAIREGNTEAFF. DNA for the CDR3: TGTGCCATCAGGGAGGGGAATACTGAAGCTTTCTTT.

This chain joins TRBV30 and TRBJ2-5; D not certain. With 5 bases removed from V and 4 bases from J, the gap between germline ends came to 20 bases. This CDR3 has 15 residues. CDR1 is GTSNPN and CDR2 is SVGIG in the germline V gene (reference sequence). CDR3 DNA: TGTGCCTGGGCCGTCATTGAGAGAAGCTCAGAGACCCAGTACTTC. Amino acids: CAWAVIERSSETQYF.

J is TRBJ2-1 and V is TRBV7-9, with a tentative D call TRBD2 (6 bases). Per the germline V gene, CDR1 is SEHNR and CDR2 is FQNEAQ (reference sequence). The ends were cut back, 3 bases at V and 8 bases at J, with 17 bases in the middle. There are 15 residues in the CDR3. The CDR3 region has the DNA TGTGCCAGCAGCTTGGCAGGATCCGGAGGGGATGAGCAGTTCTTC. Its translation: CASSLAGSGGDEQFF.

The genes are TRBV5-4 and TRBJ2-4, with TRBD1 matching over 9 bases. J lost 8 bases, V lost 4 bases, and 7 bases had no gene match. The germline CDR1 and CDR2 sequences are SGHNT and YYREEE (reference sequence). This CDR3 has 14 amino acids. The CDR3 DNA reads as TGTGCCAGCAGCATACAGGGGGCAGGGGACATTCAGTACTTC. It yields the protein CASSIQGAGDIQYF.

The CDR3 spells CASSHLQRGTEQYF. The CDR3 bases are TGCGCCAGCAGCCACCTCCAGCGGGGGACCGAGCAGTACTTC. This sequence joins TRBV4-1 and TRBJ2-7, with 8 bases fitting TRBD2. Looked up from germline, CDR1 is MGHRA and CDR2 is YSYEKL. V lost 3 bases, J lost 6 bases, and 7 bases stayed unmatched. The CDR3 runs to 14 residues.

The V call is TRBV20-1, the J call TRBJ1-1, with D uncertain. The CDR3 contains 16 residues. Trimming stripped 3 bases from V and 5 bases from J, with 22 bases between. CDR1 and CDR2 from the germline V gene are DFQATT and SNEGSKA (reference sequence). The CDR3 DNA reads TGCAGTGCTAGCCACCAAGGAACCAACCGGCGAACTGAAGCTTTCTTT. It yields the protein CSASHQGTNRRTEAFF.

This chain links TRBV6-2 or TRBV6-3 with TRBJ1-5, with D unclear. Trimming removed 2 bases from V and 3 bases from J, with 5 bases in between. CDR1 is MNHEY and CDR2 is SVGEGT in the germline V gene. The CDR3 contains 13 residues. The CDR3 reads CASSYGANQPQHF. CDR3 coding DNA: TGTGCCAGCAGTTACGGAGCCAATCAGCCCCAGCATTTT.

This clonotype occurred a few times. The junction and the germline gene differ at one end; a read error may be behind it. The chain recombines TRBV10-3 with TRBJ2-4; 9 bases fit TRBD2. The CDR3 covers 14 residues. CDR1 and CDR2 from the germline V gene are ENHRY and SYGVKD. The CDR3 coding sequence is TGTGCCATCAGTGCGGGACTAGCCGAAAACATTCAGTACTTC. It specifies CAISAGLAENIQYF.

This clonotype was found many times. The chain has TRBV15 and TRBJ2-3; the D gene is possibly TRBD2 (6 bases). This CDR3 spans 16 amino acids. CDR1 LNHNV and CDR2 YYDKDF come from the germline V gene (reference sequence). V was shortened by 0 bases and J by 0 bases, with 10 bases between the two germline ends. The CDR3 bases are TGTGCCACCAGCAGAGATTTGGGGACTAGCACAGATACGCAGTATTTT. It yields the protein CATSRDLGTSTDTQYF.

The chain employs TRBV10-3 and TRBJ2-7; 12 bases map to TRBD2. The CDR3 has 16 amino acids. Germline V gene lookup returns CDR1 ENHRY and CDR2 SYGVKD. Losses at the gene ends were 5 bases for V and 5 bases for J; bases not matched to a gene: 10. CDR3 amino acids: CAISRLAGAGGNEQYF. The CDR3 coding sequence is TGTGCCATCAGTCGACTAGCGGGAGCGGGGGGAAACGAGCAGTACTTC.